This T cell receptor (beta chain) came from a study of cytomegalovirus exposure and HLA in healthy donors. Looking at the study overall: The Caucasian-associated ancestry cluster held more than 80% of 398 genotyped donors. Overall study findings and caveats: A later analysis associated some 16,000 TCR beta sequences with HLA alleles at a 0.05 false discovery rate. Reported performance of the classifier showed diagnosis of cytomegalovirus status with high specificity and sensitivity. TCR beta chains numbering more than 150 were designated cytomegalovirus-associated.

Comment on this clone: Its antigen is not known.

CDR1 is SNHLY, CDR2 FYNNEI, per germline. Trimming took off 6 bases at V and 12 bases at J, with 11 bases between the two ends. CDR3 size: 11 residues. Use of 60 Vbeta and 13 Jbeta primers characterized the PCR. This table comes from immunoSEQ multiplex PCR, and its TCRdb copy is limited to in-frame clones, with some not included. Of some 200,000 clones in the sample, about four fifths are singletons; the top ten hold 2% to 3%. The chain has TRBV2 and TRBJ1-4, with unresolved D. Sequencing input: PBMCs. The TCR was taken from a woman aged 50 to 65 in good health and CMV-seropositive. CDR3 region: CASRTMKELFF. The CDR3 DNA reads as TGTGCCAGCAGGACAATGAAAGAACTGTTTTTT.